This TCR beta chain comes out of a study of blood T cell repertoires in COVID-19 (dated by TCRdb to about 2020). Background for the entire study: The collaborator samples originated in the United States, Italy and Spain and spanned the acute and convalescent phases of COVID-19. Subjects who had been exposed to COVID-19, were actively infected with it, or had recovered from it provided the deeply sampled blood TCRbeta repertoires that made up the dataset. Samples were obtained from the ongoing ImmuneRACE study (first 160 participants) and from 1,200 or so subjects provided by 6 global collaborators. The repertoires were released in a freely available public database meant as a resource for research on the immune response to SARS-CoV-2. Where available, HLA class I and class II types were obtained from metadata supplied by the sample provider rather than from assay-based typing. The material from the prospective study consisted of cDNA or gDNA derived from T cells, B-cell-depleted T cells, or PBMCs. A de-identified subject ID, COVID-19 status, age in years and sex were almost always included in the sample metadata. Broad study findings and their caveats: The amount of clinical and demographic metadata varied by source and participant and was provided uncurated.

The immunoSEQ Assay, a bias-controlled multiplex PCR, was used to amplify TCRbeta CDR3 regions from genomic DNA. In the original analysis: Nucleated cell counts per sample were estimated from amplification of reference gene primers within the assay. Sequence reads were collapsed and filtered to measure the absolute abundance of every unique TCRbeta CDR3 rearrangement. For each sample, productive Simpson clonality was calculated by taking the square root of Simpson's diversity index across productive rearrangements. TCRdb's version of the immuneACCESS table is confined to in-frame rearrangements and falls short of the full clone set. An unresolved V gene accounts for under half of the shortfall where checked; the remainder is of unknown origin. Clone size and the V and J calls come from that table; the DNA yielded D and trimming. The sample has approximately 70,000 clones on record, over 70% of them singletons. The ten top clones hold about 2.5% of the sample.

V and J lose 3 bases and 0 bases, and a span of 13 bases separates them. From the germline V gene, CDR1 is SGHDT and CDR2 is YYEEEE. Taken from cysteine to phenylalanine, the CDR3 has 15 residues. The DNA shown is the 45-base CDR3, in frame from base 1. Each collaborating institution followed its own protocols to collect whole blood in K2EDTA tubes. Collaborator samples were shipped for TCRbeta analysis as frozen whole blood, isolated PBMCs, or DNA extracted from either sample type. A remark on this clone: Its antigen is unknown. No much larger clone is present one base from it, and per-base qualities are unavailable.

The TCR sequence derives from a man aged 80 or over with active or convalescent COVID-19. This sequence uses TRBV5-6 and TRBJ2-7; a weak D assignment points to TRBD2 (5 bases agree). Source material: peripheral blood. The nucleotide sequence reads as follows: TGTGCCAGCAGCTCTTATAAAGCGGACTCCTACGAGCAGTACTTC. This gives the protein CASSSYKADSYEQYF.